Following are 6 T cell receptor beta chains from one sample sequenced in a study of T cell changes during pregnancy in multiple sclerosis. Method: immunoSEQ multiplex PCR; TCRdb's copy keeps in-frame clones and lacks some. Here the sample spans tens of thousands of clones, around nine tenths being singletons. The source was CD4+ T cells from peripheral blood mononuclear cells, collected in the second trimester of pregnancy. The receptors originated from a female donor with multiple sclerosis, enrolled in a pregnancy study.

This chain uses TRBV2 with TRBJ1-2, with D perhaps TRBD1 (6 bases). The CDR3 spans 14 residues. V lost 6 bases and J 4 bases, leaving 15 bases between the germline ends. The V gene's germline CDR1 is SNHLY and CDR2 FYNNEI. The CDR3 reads CASRLQGGVYGYTF. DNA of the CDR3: TGTGCCAGCAGGCTACAGGGAGGGGTCTATGGCTACACCTTC.

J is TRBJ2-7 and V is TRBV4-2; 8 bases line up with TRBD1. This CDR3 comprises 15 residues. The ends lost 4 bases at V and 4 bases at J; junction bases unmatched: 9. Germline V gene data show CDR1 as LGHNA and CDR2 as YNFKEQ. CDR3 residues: CASSPTTGVGYEQYF. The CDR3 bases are TGTGCCAGCAGCCCAACGACAGGGGTAGGGTACGAGCAGTACTTC.

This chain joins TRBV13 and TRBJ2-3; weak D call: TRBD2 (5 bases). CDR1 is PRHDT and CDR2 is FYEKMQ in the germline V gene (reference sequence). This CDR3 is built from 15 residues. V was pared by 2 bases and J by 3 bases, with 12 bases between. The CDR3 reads CASSLLEVGTDTQYF. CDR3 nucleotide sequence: TGTGCCAGCAGCTTATTGGAGGTGGGTACAGATACGCAGTATTTT.

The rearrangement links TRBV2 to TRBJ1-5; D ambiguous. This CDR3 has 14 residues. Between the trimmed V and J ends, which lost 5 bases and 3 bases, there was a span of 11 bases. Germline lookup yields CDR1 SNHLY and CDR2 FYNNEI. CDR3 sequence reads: CASSTDTHNQPQHF. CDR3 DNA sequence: TGTGCCAGCAGTACCGACACGCACAATCAGCCCCAGCATTTT.

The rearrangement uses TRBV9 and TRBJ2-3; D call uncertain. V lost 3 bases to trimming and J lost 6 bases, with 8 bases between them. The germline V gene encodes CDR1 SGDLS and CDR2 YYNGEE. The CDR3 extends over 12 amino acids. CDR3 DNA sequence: TGTGCCAGCAGCGCGGTCACGGATACGCAGTATTTT. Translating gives CASSAVTDTQYF.

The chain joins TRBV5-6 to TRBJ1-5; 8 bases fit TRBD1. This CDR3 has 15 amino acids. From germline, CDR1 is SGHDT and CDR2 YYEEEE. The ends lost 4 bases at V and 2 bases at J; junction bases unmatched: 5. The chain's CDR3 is CASSAGQGGNQPQHF. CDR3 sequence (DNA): TGTGCCAGCAGCGCCGGACAGGGTGGCAATCAGCCCCAGCATTTT.